This paragraph reports one T cell receptor beta chain. Its antigen is unidentified. This specimen comes from a study of T cell responses to AZD1222 COVID-19 vaccine. Study in general: Pooling covered second doses at about 4 or about 12 weeks. Study results and limitations: The peak T cell response came first, and repertoires were sampled only after it. In the spike-specific TCR repertoire, nearly half reportedly target unmutated variant regions.

The V and J ends lost 3 bases and 0 bases respectively, with 13 bases between them. The CDR3 has 16 amino acids. Germline CDR1 and CDR2: SGHNT and YYREEE (reference sequence). The table came from immunoSEQ multiplex PCR; TCRdb's copy has only in-frame clones and leaves some out. The sample contains 150,000 to 200,000 clones, around 92% of which appear only once. This TCR was recovered from an adult in good health. The J gene is TRBJ2-1, the V gene TRBV5-4; a weak D match, TRBD2 (6 bases). This material consisted of peripheral blood, taken on day 0 of AZD1222 vaccination. CDR3 nucleotides: TGTGCCAGCAGCTGGCGCTTAGCGGCCTCCTACAATGAGCAGTTCTTC. Its protein product is CASSWRLAASYNEQFF. Supplemented by reference TRBV5-4 and TRBJ2-1, the full variable domain reads ETGVTQSPTHLIKTRGQQVTLRCSSQSGHNTVSWYQQALGQGPQFIFQYYREEENGRGNFPPRFSGLQFPNYSSELNVNALELDDSALYLCASSWRLAASYNEQFFGPGTRLTVL.